These 26 T cell receptor beta chains share one sample of origin, sequenced in a study of CD8 T cells in Susac syndrome. After extraction with the RNeasy kit, about 0.45 to 1 ug of the RNA was reverse transcribed using random hexamers. Via MiXCR, TCRdb re-called the immunoSEQ multiplex PCR reads, giving one row per CDR3 protein. The table lists approximately 180,000 distinct CDR3 sequences, more than 85% of them singletons, with 0.087% in the top ten. The sequencing sample was made of CD4+ T cells from PBMCs. These receptors were taken from a human donor with Susac syndrome.

The CDR3 DNA follows: TGTGCCAGCTCACCCCCGGGACAGGGCTCCTACGAGCAGTACTTC. Residues: CASSPPGQGSYEQYF. This sequence joins TRBV18 and TRBJ2-7, with 9 bases lining up with TRBD1. The junction had 3 bases not matched to a gene; V was cut back by 3 bases and J by 0 bases. This CDR3 has 15 amino acids. Germline lookup yields CDR1 KGHSH and CDR2 LQKENI. The full variable domain, with the rest looked up from reference TRBV18 and TRBJ2-7, is NAGVMQNPRHLVRRRGQEARLRCSPMKGHSHVYWYRQLPEEGLKFMVYLQKENIIDESGMPKERFSAEFPKEGPSILRIQQVVRGDSAAYFCASSPPGQGSYEQYFGPGTRLTVT.

The chain uses TRBV6-5 and TRBJ1-6; possibly TRBD1 for D (6 bases). Deletions cut 0 bases from V and 6 bases from J, with 9 bases between. This CDR3 comprises 15 residues. The germline CDR1 and CDR2 sequences are MNHEY and SVGAGI. The CDR3 DNA follows: TGTGCCAGCAGTTACTCAGGGGGAGGTAATTCACCCCTCCACTTT. As protein: CASSYSGGGNSPLHF.

The chain combines TRBV20-1 with TRBJ2-7; 8 bases match TRBD1. With 2 bases clipped from V and 3 bases from J, the junction kept 9 bases outside the gene matches. This CDR3 comprises 15 residues. Germline-derived CDR1 and CDR2 are DFQATT and SNEGSKA (reference sequence). CDR3 in amino acids: CSARTRTGIVYEQYF. As DNA, the CDR3 is TGCAGTGCTAGAACTCGGACAGGGATCGTCTACGAGCAGTACTTC.

The J gene is TRBJ2-7, the V gene TRBV30; TRBD2 matches at 8 bases. The V gene end was trimmed by 0 bases and the J gene end by 3 bases; junction bases not matched to a gene: 10. The CDR3 runs to 16 residues. Germline V gene data show CDR1 as GTSNPN and CDR2 as SVGIG (reference sequence). The CDR3 region is CAWSVFDSGEYYEQYF. The CDR3 coding sequence is TGTGCCTGGAGTGTTTTCGATAGCGGGGAATACTACGAGCAGTACTTC. Full variable domain (outside the CDR3, taken from reference TRBV30 and TRBJ2-7): SQTIHQWPATLVQPVGSPLSLECTVEGTSNPNLYWYRQAAGRGLQLLFYSVGIGQISSEVPQNLSASRPQDRQFILSSKKLLLSDSGFYLCAWSVFDSGEYYEQYFGPGTRLTVT.

The chain couples TRBV9 to TRBJ2-2, with 8 nucleotides matching TRBD1. V was clipped by 6 bases and J by 1 base; unmatched bases: 8. The germline V gene has CDR1 SGDLS and CDR2 YYNGEE. The CDR3 loop spans 16 amino acids. As DNA, the CDR3 is TGTGCCAGCAACCAAAGGACAGGGATGAACACCGGGGAGCTGTTTTTT. This gives the protein CASNQRTGMNTGELFF.

V is TRBV7-9 and J is TRBJ2-3; 8 bases agree with TRBD1. Unmatched junction bases numbered 5, after V lost 3 bases and J lost 0 bases. The CDR3 totals 16 residues. The germline CDR1 and CDR2 sequences are SEHNR and FQNEAQ (reference sequence). In nucleotides, the CDR3 is TGTGCCAGCAGCTTGCGGACAGGGACAAGCACAGATACGCAGTATTTT. Its translation is CASSLRTGTSTDTQYF.

This clonotype occurred a few times. This chain links TRBV6-5 with TRBJ1-6, with D perhaps TRBD1 (5 bases). CDR1 is MNHEY and CDR2 is SVGAGI in the germline V gene. The CDR3 spans 15 residues. V was clipped by 0 bases and J by 10 bases, with 13 bases between them. The chain's CDR3 is CASSYSRGKGSPLHF. In nucleotides, the CDR3 is TGTGCCAGCAGTTACTCCCGGGGGAAGGGGTCACCCCTCCACTTT.

The CDR3 DNA reads TGTGCCAGTAGCCTGACAGTAATAGACGAGCAGTACTTC. It is translated as CASSLTVIDEQYF. V gene TRBV19 combines with J gene TRBJ2-7; tentatively, D is TRBD1 (5 bases). The ends were cut back, 6 bases at V and 5 bases at J, with 14 bases in the middle. Germline CDR1 LNHDA, CDR2 SQIVND (reference sequence). The CDR3 totals 13 residues.

The chain uses TRBV20-1 and TRBJ2-7; maybe TRBD1 (7 bases). In germline, CDR1 is DFQATT, CDR2 SNEGSKA (reference sequence). This CDR3 has 13 amino acids. V was clipped by 3 bases and J by 2 bases, with 11 bases between them. CDR3 loop: CSASGGQTYEQYF. The CDR3 nucleotides read TGCAGTGCTAGCGGGGGACAGACCTACGAGCAGTACTTC.

The DNA for the CDR3 is TGCAGTGCCAAAATAGGGGGGGGCGGGGCCGACGAGCAGTACTTC. It yields the protein CSAKIGGGGADEQYF. The rearrangement joins TRBV20-1 to TRBJ2-7; weak D call: TRBD2 (7 bases). Germline V gene lookup returns CDR1 DFQATT and CDR2 SNEGSKA (reference sequence). CDR3 length: 15 residues. V gave up 6 bases and J gave up 5 bases, with 23 bases separating them.

The chain employs TRBV2 and TRBJ1-1; 11 bases match TRBD1. Germline loops: CDR1 SNHLY, CDR2 FYNNEI. The CDR3 extends over 12 amino acids. V dropped 4 bases and J dropped 11; count of bases not matched to a gene: 3. The CDR3 DNA sequence: TGTGCCAGCAGTGGGACAGGGGGCTTTGCTTTCTTT. Amino acids: CASSGTGGFAFF.

The V call is TRBV11-2, the J call TRBJ1-2; TRBD1 matches at 8 bases. The junction had 3 bases not matched to a gene; V was cut back by 5 bases and J by 4 bases. CDR1 SGHAT and CDR2 FQNNGV come from the germline V gene. The CDR3 consists of 13 residues. In DNA, the CDR3 is TGTGCCAGCAGCCTGGGACAGGCCTATGGCTACACCTTC. This codes for CASSLGQAYGYTF.

The V gene is TRBV20-1, the J gene TRBJ2-6; D is unresolved. Deletions cut 2 bases from V and 0 bases from J, with 11 bases between. Germline CDR1 DFQATT, CDR2 SNEGSKA (reference sequence). CDR3 length equals 16 residues. The CDR3 sequence is CSARRVFDSGANVLTF. DNA of the CDR3: TGCAGTGCTAGAAGGGTGTTCGACTCTGGGGCCAACGTCCTGACTTTC.

The CDR3 reads CASSDGGRGYEQYF. The CDR3 DNA is TGTGCCAGCAGTGATGGGGGCAGGGGGTACGAGCAGTACTTC. The chain combines TRBV2 with TRBJ2-7; 7 bases agree with TRBD1. Germline-derived CDR1 and CDR2 are SNHLY and FYNNEI. V gave up 3 bases and J gave up 4 bases; unmatched junction bases: 6. This CDR3 contains 14 residues.

The rearrangement links TRBV20-1 to TRBJ2-7; 7 bases match TRBD2. V gave up 7 bases and J gave up 4 bases; unmatched junction bases: 7. Germline V gene lookup returns CDR1 DFQATT and CDR2 SNEGSKA (reference sequence). The CDR3 consists of 12 residues. CDR3 bases: TGCAGTGGAGCTAGCGGAGGTTACGAGCAGTACTTC. This encodes CSGASGGYEQYF.

This clonotype has a single count. The chain is built from TRBV4-1 and TRBJ2-6; perhaps TRBD2 as D (5 bases). V was pared by 5 bases and J by 3 bases, with 11 bases between. Germline lookup yields CDR1 MGHRA and CDR2 YSYEKL. The CDR3 has 15 amino acids. This CDR3 reads CASSSIGVGANVLTF. In DNA, the CDR3 is TGCGCCAGCAGCTCCATCGGGGTTGGGGCCAACGTCCTGACTTTC.

The rearrangement links TRBV12-3 or TRBV12-4 to TRBJ2-4; D unresolved. The CDR3 spans 13 residues. Between the trimmed V and J ends, which lost 2 bases and 8 bases, there was a span of 10 bases. The DNA of the CDR3 is TGTGCCAGCAGTTTAAGGGTCTCGGACATTCAGTACTTC. Protein sequence: CASSLRVSDIQYF.

The chain carries TRBV5-1 and TRBJ2-3, with 8 bases matching TRBD1. Germline V gene data show CDR1 as SGHRS and CDR2 as YFSETQ. The CDR3 runs to 17 residues. Trimming at V came to 3 bases and at J to 1 base, leaving 10 bases not matched to a gene. The CDR3 nucleotides read TGCGCCAGCAGCTCGACAACAGGGGGAATGGGCACAGATACGCAGTATTTT. This sequence encodes CASSSTTGGMGTDTQYF.

This clonotype was counted a few times. The chain couples TRBV5-1 to TRBJ2-1; D is undetermined. CDR3 length: 16 amino acids. Trimming took 0 bases from V and 0 from J, leaving 10 bases between them. CDR1 is SGHRS and CDR2 is YFSETQ in the germline V gene. CDR3 nucleotide sequence: TGCGCCAGCAGCTTGGTGGCTATGAGCTCCTACAATGAGCAGTTCTTC. As protein: CASSLVAMSSYNEQFF.

The chain carries TRBV20-1 and TRBJ1-4, with D unresolved. V was pared by 3 bases and J by 0 bases, with 5 bases between. In germline, CDR1 is DFQATT, CDR2 SNEGSKA (reference sequence). CDR3 length: 13 amino acids. CDR3 sequence reads: CSARETTNEKLFF. The CDR3 DNA sequence: TGCAGTGCTAGGGAAACAACTAATGAAAAACTGTTTTTT.

This chain links TRBV11-3 with TRBJ2-3; a possible D gene is TRBD2 (5 bases). The CDR3 runs 14 residues. The germline V gene has CDR1 SGHNT and CDR2 YENEEA. V was clipped by 0 bases and J by 8 bases, with 12 bases between them. The CDR3 loop reads CASSLDSAGSTQYF. In DNA, the CDR3 is TGTGCCAGCAGCTTAGATTCGGCGGGCTCTACGCAGTATTTT.

The chain uses TRBV11-2 and TRBJ2-1; D not certain. The germline V gene has CDR1 SGHAT and CDR2 FQNNGV. CDR3 size: 15 residues. Trimming took 5 bases from V and 1 from J, leaving 12 bases between them. CDR3 sequence: CASSHPEVSYNEQFF. In DNA, the CDR3 is TGTGCCAGCAGCCATCCAGAGGTATCCTACAATGAGCAGTTCTTC.

This sequence joins TRBV5-1 and TRBJ1-3; 8 positions match TRBD1. The CDR3 sequence is 15 residues long. V gave up 3 bases and J gave up 1 base; unmatched junction bases: 3. Germline CDR1 reads SGHRS; CDR2 reads YFSETQ. The CDR3 bases are TGCGCCAGCAGCTCTCAGGGGGCATCTGGAAACACCATATATTTT. It yields the protein CASSSQGASGNTIYF.

This clonotype has only one observation. The CDR3 spells CSGGRGSEQYF. The CDR3 coding sequence is TGCAGCGGGGGGAGGGGTAGCGAGCAGTACTTC. The chain couples TRBV29-1 to TRBJ2-7; 7 bases fit TRBD2. The CDR3 is 11 residues long. Germline V CDR1 and CDR2: SQVTM, ANQGSEA. V dropped 7 bases and J dropped 6; count of bases not matched to a gene: 6.

The genes are TRBV30 and TRBJ1-4; D is uncertain. The CDR3 totals 14 residues. Germline V gene sequence: CDR1 GTSNPN, CDR2 SVGIG (reference sequence). With 4 bases removed from V and 0 bases from J, the gap between germline ends came to 9 bases. CDR3 DNA sequence: TGTGCCTGGAAGTCAGCTTCAACTAATGAAAAACTGTTTTTT. Translation: CAWKSASTNEKLFF.

The rearrangement joins TRBV6-5 to TRBJ1-2; D might be TRBD1 (5 bases). CDR3 length: 13 residues. Per the germline V gene, CDR1 is MNHEY and CDR2 is SVGAGI. Trimming took 7 bases from V and 4 from J, leaving 13 bases between them. The DNA of the CDR3 is TGTGCCAGCACCCCCAGGGAAAGCTATGGCTACACCTTC. This codes for CASTPRESYGYTF.